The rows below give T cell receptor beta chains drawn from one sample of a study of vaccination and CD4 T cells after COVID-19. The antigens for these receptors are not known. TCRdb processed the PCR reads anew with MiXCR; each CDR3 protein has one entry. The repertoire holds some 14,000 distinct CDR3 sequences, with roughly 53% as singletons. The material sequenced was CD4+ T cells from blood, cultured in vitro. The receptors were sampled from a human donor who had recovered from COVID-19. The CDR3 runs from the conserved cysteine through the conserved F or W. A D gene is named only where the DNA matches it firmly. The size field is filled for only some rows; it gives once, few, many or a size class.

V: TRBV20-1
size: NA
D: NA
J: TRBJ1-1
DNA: TGCAGTGCTAGAGACCCCCCCAACACTGAAGCTTTCTTT
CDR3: CSARDPPNTEAFF

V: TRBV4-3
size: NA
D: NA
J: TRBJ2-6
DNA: TGCGCCAGCAGCCAAGATGCGTCATCCTCTGGGGCCAACGTCCTGACTTTC
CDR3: CASSQDASSSGANVLTF

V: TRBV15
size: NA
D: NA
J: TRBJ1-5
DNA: TGTGCCACCAGCGCAGGGAGAGACCCCAATCAGCCCCAGCATTTT
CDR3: CATSAGRDPNQPQHF

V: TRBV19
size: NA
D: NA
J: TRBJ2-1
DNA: TGTGCCAGTGGGGAGAGCTCCTACAATGAGCAGTTCTTC
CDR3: CASGESSYNEQFF

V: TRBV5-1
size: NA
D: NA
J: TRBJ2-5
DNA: TGCGCCAGCGGATCCGGCAGGATGGCGGAGACCCAGTACTTC
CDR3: CASGSGRMAETQYF

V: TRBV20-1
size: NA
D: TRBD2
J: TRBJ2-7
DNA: TGCAGTGCTAGGGCTAGCGGGATAATCTCCTACGAGCAGTACTTC
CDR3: CSARASGIISYEQYF

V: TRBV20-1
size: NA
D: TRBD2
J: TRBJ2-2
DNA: TGCAGTGCTAGGCCGGGGAGCGGGAGAGGGGGGGAGCTGTTTTTT
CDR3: CSARPGSGRGGELFF

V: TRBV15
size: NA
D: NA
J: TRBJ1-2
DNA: TGTGCCACCAGCAGAGATTACAGGGCCTATGGCTACACCTTC
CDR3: CATSRDYRAYGYTF

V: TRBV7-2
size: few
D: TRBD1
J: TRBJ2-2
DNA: TGTGCCAGCAGGCCACACCCGACAGGGGGCTTTCTTCGCGACACCGGGGAGCTGTTTTTT
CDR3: CASRPHPTGGFLRDTGELFF

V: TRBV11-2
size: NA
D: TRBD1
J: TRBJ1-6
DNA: TGTGCCAGCAGCGGCAGGGGGCAAGATAATTCACCCCTCCACTTT
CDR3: CASSGRGQDNSPLHF

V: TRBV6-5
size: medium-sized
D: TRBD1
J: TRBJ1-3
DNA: TGTGCCAGCAGTTTAGGGGGCGAAGGAAACACCATATATTTT
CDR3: CASSLGGEGNTIYF

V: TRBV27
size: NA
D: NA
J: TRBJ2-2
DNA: TGTGCCAGCAGTTTTTCCCGGTCCACCGGGGAGCTGTTTTTT
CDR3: CASSFSRSTGELFF

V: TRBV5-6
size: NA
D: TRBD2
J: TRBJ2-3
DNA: TGTGCCAGCAGCATAGCGGGAGGGTCTGGCACAGATACGCAGTATTTT
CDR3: CASSIAGGSGTDTQYF

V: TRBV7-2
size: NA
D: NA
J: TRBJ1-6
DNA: TGTGCCAGCAGCCCGATAAGTGATTCACCCCTCCACTTT
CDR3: CASSPISDSPLHF

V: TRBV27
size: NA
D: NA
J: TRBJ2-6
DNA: TGTGCCAGCAGGGAAACTGGGGTTGGGGCCAACGTCCTGACTTTC
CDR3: CASRETGVGANVLTF

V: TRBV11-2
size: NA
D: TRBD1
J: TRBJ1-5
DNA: TGTGCCAGCAGCTTGGGACAGGCTGGCAATCAGCCCCAGCATTTT
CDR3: CASSLGQAGNQPQHF

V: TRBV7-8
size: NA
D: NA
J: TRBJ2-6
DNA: TGTGCCAGCAGCGTCCCGGGGCTGGATTTCTCTGGGGCCAACGTCCTGACTTTC
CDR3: CASSVPGLDFSGANVLTF

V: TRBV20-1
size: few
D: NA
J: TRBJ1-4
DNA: TGCAGTGCTCTCTCTTTTTCGGGGGCTGGTGAAAAACTGTTTTTT
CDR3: CSALSFSGAGEKLFF

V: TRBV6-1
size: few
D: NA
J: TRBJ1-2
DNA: TGTGCCAGCAGTGAATCCCCAGGGGCGGGCTATGGCTACACCTTC
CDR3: CASSESPGAGYGYTF

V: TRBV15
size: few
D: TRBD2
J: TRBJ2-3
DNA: TGTGCCACCAGCATACTAGCGGGAGCATCAGATACGCAGTATTTT
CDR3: CATSILAGASDTQYF

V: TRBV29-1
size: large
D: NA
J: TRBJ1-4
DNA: TGCAGCGGGGCGACAACTAATGAAAAACTGTTTTTT
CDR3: CSGATTNEKLFF

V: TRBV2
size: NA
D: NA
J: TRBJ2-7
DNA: TGTGCCAGCAGTGTAGGCCATAACACCTACGAGCAGTACTTC
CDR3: CASSVGHNTYEQYF

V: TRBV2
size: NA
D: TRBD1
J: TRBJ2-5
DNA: TGTGCCAGCAGCTCCGGGACAGGGATCGAGACCCAGTACTTC
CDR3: CASSSGTGIETQYF

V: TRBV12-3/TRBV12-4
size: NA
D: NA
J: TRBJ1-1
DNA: TGTGCCAGCAGTTACACAGCGAACACTGAAGCTTTCTTT
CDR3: CASSYTANTEAFF

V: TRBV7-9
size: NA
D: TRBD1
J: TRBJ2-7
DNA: TGCGCCAGCAGCCAAAGGGGACAGGGGCCGGGCTACGAGCAGTACTTC
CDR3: CASSQRGQGPGYEQYF

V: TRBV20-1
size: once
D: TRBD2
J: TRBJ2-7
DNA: TGCAGTGCTGCCCCACCCGGGACTAGCGGAGTCGAGCAGTACTTC
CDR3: CSAAPPGTSGVEQYF